The 15 T cell receptor beta chains below were found in one sample sequenced in a study of blood T cell repertoires in COVID-19. TCRdb's copy holds only in-frame clones and misses some; the assay was immunoSEQ multiplex PCR. This sample yields over 150,000 clones, of which about nine tenths are seen a single time; roughly 8.6% belongs to the top ten. What was sequenced was PBMCs or T cells enriched from blood (not recorded which). These receptors all come from a woman aged 18-29 years who had recovered from COVID-19.

V is TRBV10-3 and J is TRBJ2-1, with TRBD2 matching over 8 bases. Germline V gene lookup returns CDR1 ENHRY and CDR2 SYGVKD. The CDR3 is 16 amino acids. The J segment lost 1 base and the V segment lost 6 bases, leaving 8 bases of the junction unmatched. CDR3: CAIRKSGRGSYNEQFF. As DNA, the CDR3 is TGTGCCATCAGGAAAAGCGGGAGAGGGTCCTACAATGAGCAGTTCTTC.

J is TRBJ2-7 and V is TRBV6-5, with 8 bases fitting TRBD2. Germline V gene lookup returns CDR1 MNHEY and CDR2 SVGAGI. This CDR3 contains 14 residues. V gave up 6 bases and J gave up 0 bases; unmatched junction bases: 4. This chain's CDR3 is CASSLSGGSYEQYF. DNA for the CDR3: TGTGCCAGCAGCCTCAGCGGGGGCTCCTACGAGCAGTACTTC.

In its sample, this clone was seen once. The chain carries TRBV7-2 and TRBJ2-1; TRBD2 aligns across 8 bases. The CDR3 covers 16 residues. The germline V gene encodes CDR1 SGHTA and CDR2 FQGNSA. The junction had 13 bases not matched to a gene; V was cut back by 5 bases and J by 7 bases. The CDR3 DNA is TGTGCCAGCAGCGGGGGGTTAATAGCGGGGTCGAATGAGCAGTTCTTC. Its translation is CASSGGLIAGSNEQFF.

The gene calls are TRBV20-1 and TRBJ1-2; D not certain. The germline V gene encodes CDR1 DFQATT and CDR2 SNEGSKA (reference sequence). There are 11 residues in the CDR3. Trimming pared 8 bases from V and 3 bases from J, leaving 10 bases between. The CDR3 DNA follows: TGCAGTATCCACAGAGACTATGGCTACACCTTC. The encoded protein is CSIHRDYGYTF.

This clone has a single count. This chain links TRBV6-5 with TRBJ2-5, with D uncertain. V gave up 2 bases and J gave up 1 base, with 8 bases separating them. The CDR3 contains 14 residues. Per the germline V gene, CDR1 is MNHEY and CDR2 is SVGAGI. CDR3 coding DNA: TGTGCCAGCAGTTACCAGGAAGGCCAAGAGACCCAGTACTTC. Its protein product is CASSYQEGQETQYF.

The chain combines TRBV3-1 (or the pseudogene TRBV3-2) with TRBJ2-7; maybe TRBD2 (5 bases). V lost 1 base and J 3 bases, leaving 13 bases between the germline ends. There are 15 residues in the CDR3. CDR1 and CDR2 (germline): LGHDT, YNNKEL (reference sequence). The CDR3 loop reads CASSQGFAAGYEQYF. CDR3 bases: TGTGCCAGCAGCCAAGGGTTTGCGGCGGGCTACGAGCAGTACTTC.

CDR3 coding DNA: TGTGCCAGCAGTCTCCGACACGGGAGTGGCTACACCTTC. It specifies CASSLRHGSGYTF. The chain employs TRBV27 and TRBJ1-2; no firm D call. Germline V gene sequence: CDR1 MNHEY, CDR2 SMNVEV (reference sequence). This CDR3 contains 13 residues. V was pared by 5 bases and J by 7 bases, with 14 bases between.

V gene TRBV30 combines with J gene TRBJ1-2; D might be TRBD1 (6 bases). Germline V CDR1 and CDR2: GTSNPN, SVGIG (reference sequence). This CDR3 spans 13 amino acids. V was cut by 3 bases and J by 2 bases, with 10 bases left in between. For the CDR3, the DNA is TGTGCCTGGAGCGGGGGGCTGAACTATGGCTACACCTTC. Translating gives CAWSGGLNYGYTF.

V usage is TRBV5-5 and J usage is TRBJ2-2; tentatively, D is TRBD1 (6 bases). This CDR3 is built from 14 residues. CDR1 is SGHKS and CDR2 is YYEKEE in the germline V gene (reference sequence). The V gene lost 0 bases and the J gene lost 5 bases, with 8 bases spanning the gap. Here the CDR3 DNA reads TGTGCCAGCAGCTTGGTTCAGGGGACCGGGGAGCTGTTTTTT. It translates to CASSLVQGTGELFF.

The rearrangement links TRBV27 to TRBJ2-1; 9 bases are shared with TRBD1. Trimming took 5 bases from V and 8 from J; bases not matched to a gene: 10. This CDR3 region has 15 residues. Germline V gene sequence: CDR1 MNHEY, CDR2 SMNVEV (reference sequence). In nucleotides, the CDR3 is TGTGCCAGCAGTATCTCCGGGACAGGGTTCGATGAGCAGTTCTTC. This codes for CASSISGTGFDEQFF.

This clone was observed a single time. The chain links TRBV7-6 to TRBJ1-2; 9 nucleotides line up with TRBD1. Trimming took 5 bases from V and 2 from J; bases not matched to a gene: 6. This CDR3 region has 15 residues. The germline V gene encodes CDR1 SGHVS and CDR2 FNYEAQ. Written as DNA, the CDR3 is TGTGCCAGCAGCACCCGACAGGGGGGAAACTATGGCTACACCTTC. It yields the protein CASSTRQGGNYGYTF. The full variable domain, rest sourced from reference TRBV7-6 and TRBJ1-2, is GAGVSQSPRYKVTKRGQDVALRCDPISGHVSLYWYRQALGQGPEFLTYFNYEAQQDKSGLPNDRFSAERPEGSISTLTIQRTEQRDSAMYRCASSTRQGGNYGYTFGSGTRLTVV.

The V gene is TRBV10-3, the J gene TRBJ2-1; 11 nucleotides agree with TRBD2. The V segment lost 4 bases and the J segment 7 bases; nucleotides outside the gene matches: 6. This CDR3 region has 15 residues. In germline, CDR1 is ENHRY, CDR2 SYGVKD. The chain's CDR3 is CAISVSSSGGNEQFF. The DNA of the CDR3 is TGTGCCATCAGTGTTTCGTCTAGCGGGGGGAATGAGCAGTTCTTC.

The CDR3 loop is CASSEALGDRGPFYGYTF. Here the CDR3 DNA reads TGTGCCAGCAGTGAAGCGCTTGGAGACAGGGGGCCTTTCTATGGCTACACCTTC. This chain links TRBV2 with TRBJ1-2; TRBD1 matches at 10 bases. The CDR3 loop spans 18 amino acids. Germline V CDR1 and CDR2: SNHLY, FYNNEI. V trimming: 0 bases; J trimming: 4 bases; junction bases outside the gene matches: 11. Looking up the rest from reference TRBV2 and TRBJ1-2 gives the full variable domain: EPEVTQTPSHQVTQMGQEVILRCVPISNHLYFYWYRQILGQKVEFLVSFYNNEISEKSEIFDDQFSVERPDGSNFTLKIRSTKLEDSAMYFCASSEALGDRGPFYGYTFGSGTRLTVV.

This rearrangement joins TRBV19 to TRBJ2-7; TRBD2 is a possible D gene (5 bases). CDR1 is LNHDA, CDR2 SQIVND, per germline (reference sequence). This CDR3 contains 14 residues. V was clipped by 0 bases and J by 7 bases, with 13 bases between them. Written as DNA, the CDR3 is TGTGCCAGTAGTATAGATGACGGAGGTTTGGAGCAGTACTTC. It yields the protein CASSIDDGGLEQYF.

The chain is built from TRBV6-2 or TRBV6-3 and TRBJ1-5; D is possibly TRBD1 (5 bases). The CDR3 sequence is 17 residues long. CDR1 and CDR2 from the germline V gene are MNHEY and SVGEGT. Trimming took 4 bases from V and 0 from J, leaving 16 bases between them. The CDR3 region is CASSWGTSPNSNQPQHF. CDR3 sequence (DNA): TGTGCCAGCAGTTGGGGGACTTCACCCAATAGCAATCAGCCCCAGCATTTT.